The clone carrying this TCR beta chain was recorded at least ten times. Germline-derived CDR1 and CDR2 are GTSNPN and SVGIG (reference sequence). Trimming removed 1 base from V and 4 bases from J, with 10 bases in between. There are 13 residues in the CDR3. The record originates from a study of T cells in Graves' hyperthyroidism and ophthalmopathy. RNA transcripts served as the template for amplifying TCR beta CDR3 regions. Using the HTBI primer set, a first-round RT-PCR was run on the TCR CDR3. TCRdb passed the multiplex PCR reads through MiXCR, listing each CDR3 protein once. The top ten clones hold around 20% of a sample with approximately 400,000 distinct CDR3 sequences, 13% to 15% of them seen once.

This receptor was taken from a woman in her twenties or thirties with Graves' ophthalmopathy. Sequenced sample: blood. This chain joins TRBV30 and TRBJ1-2, with D unclear. The CDR3 sequence is CAWSEGGTYGYTF. As DNA, the CDR3 is TGTGCCTGGAGTGAGGGCGGAACCTATGGCTACACCTTC. Looking up the rest from reference TRBV30 and TRBJ1-2 gives the full variable domain: SQTIHQWPATLVQPVGSPLSLECTVEGTSNPNLYWYRQAAGRGLQLLFYSVGIGQISSEVPQNLSASRPQDRQFILSSKKLLLSDSGFYLCAWSEGGTYGYTFGSGTRLTVV.